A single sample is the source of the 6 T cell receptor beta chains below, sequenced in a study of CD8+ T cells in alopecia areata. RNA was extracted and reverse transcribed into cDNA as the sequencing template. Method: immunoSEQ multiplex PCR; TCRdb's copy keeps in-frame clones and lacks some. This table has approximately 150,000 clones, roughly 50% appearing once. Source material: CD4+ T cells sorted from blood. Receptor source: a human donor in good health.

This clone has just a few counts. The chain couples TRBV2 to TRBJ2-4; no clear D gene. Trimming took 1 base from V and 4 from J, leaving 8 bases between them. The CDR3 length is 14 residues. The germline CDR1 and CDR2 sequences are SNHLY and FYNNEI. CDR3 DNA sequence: TGTGCCAGCAGTGAAGGTCTGGTTAAAAACATTCAGTACTTC. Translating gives CASSEGLVKNIQYF.

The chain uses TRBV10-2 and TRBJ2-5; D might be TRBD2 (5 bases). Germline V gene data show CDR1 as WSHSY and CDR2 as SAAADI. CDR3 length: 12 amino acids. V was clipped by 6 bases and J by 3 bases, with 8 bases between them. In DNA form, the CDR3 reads TGCGCCAGCAGGGTCGGGGAAGAGACCCAGTACTTC. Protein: CASRVGEETQYF.

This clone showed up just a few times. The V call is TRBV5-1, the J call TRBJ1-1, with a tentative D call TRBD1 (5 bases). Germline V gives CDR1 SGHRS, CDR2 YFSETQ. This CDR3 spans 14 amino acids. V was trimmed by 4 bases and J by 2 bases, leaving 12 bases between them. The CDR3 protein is CASSPGRGNTEAFF. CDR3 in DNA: TGCGCCAGCAGCCCGGGAAGGGGTAACACTGAAGCTTTCTTT.

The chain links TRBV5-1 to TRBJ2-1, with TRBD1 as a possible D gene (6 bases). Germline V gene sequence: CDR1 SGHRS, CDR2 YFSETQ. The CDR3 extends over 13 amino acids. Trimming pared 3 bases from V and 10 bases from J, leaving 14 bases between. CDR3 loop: CASSYEPGTEQFF. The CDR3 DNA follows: TGCGCCAGCAGCTACGAACCCGGGACAGAGCAGTTCTTC.

CDR3 bases: TGTGCCAGCAGCTTATTTGTTCTGAAAGAGACCCAGTACTTC. The encoded protein is CASSLFVLKETQYF. The chain combines TRBV7-2 with TRBJ2-5; D ambiguous. Germline assignment: CDR1 SGHTA and CDR2 FQGNSA. This CDR3 region has 14 residues. The V and J ends lost 2 bases and 3 bases respectively, with 10 bases between them.

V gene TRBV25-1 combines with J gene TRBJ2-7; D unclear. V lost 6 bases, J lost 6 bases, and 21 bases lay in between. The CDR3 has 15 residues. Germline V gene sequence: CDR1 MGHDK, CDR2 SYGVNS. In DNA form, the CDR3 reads TGTGCCAGCAGCCCGATCTATAACTCCCTCCTCGAGCAGTACTTC. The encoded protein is CASSPIYNSLLEQYF.